This TCR beta chain was documented in a study of shared clonotypes between healthy human individuals. Germline V gene lookup returns CDR1 MDHEN and CDR2 SYDVKM. V lost 3 bases and J 7 bases, leaving 10 bases between the germline ends. The CDR3 loop spans 13 amino acids. From CD4+ cells came CD45RA+ naive and CD45RA-negative memory subsets. TCRdb keeps only in-frame clones here, not all; method: immunoSEQ multiplex PCR. Of roughly 2 million clones listed, approximately 96% are singletons. This clone was seen just once. The sequence came from a man aged 18 to 30 in good health. Sequencing was done on a sample of naive CD4+ T cells sorted from blood. Subset reported: CD45RA+ positively selected. The genes are TRBV28 and TRBJ1-5, with D possibly matching TRBD1 (5 bases). CDR3 sequence: CASSLADSQPQHF. Here the CDR3 DNA reads TGTGCCAGCAGTTTGGCCGACAGCCAGCCCCAGCATTTT.